Listed here are 18 T cell receptor beta chains from one sample, sequenced in a study of OX40 agonist ivuxolimab in advanced cancers. This table comes from immunoSEQ multiplex PCR, and its TCRdb copy is limited to in-frame clones, with some not included. The sample contains around 70,000 clones, 85% of which appear only once. The sample was CD4+ or CD8+ T cells sorted from blood, taken in a trial of the OX40 agonist ivuxolimab. These receptor sequences come from an adult with an advanced solid tumor such as melanoma, head and neck, liver or kidney cancer.

The rearrangement uses TRBV6-1 and TRBJ1-1; no firm D call. Trimming stripped 7 bases from V and 4 bases from J, with 19 bases between. The V gene's germline CDR1 is MNHNS and CDR2 SASEGT. CDR3 length equals 15 residues. The CDR3: CASTPGSVWGTEAFF. The CDR3 DNA reads TGTGCCAGCACCCCGGGGTCCGTATGGGGCACTGAAGCTTTCTTT.

J is TRBJ1-5 and V is TRBV19, with D perhaps TRBD1 (6 bases). V shed 7 bases and J shed 3 bases, with 13 bases lying between them. The CDR3 contains 14 residues. The germline V gene encodes CDR1 LNHDA and CDR2 SQIVND (reference sequence). The DNA for the CDR3 is TGTGCCAGTAACGACAGGATTCACAATCAGCCCCAGCATTTT. Translation gives CASNDRIHNQPQHF. Looking up the rest from reference TRBV19 and TRBJ1-5 gives the full variable domain: DGGITQSPKYLFRKEGQNVTLSCEQNLNHDAMYWYRQDPGQGLRLIYYSQIVNDFQKGDIAEGYSVSREKKESFPLTVTSAQKNPTAFYLCASNDRIHNQPQHFGDGTRLSIL.

This clone was counted a single time. V is TRBV29-1 and J is TRBJ2-3, with D perhaps assigned TRBD1 or TRBD2 (6 bases each). The CDR3 spans 14 residues. Trimming removed 6 bases from V and 2 bases from J, with 15 bases in between. Germline V CDR1 and CDR2: SQVTM, ANQGSEA. Here the CDR3 DNA reads TGCAGCGTCAGGGGTGGGGGGTCCACAGATACGCAGTATTTT. Encoded protein: CSVRGGGSTDTQYF.

The rearrangement uses TRBV2 and TRBJ2-5; D uncertain. CDR3 length equals 14 residues. V was trimmed by 6 bases and J by 2 bases, leaving 13 bases between them. Germline-derived CDR1 and CDR2 are SNHLY and FYNNEI. This chain's CDR3 is CASRKKTEQETQYF. As DNA, the CDR3 is TGTGCCAGCAGGAAGAAAACAGAGCAAGAGACCCAGTACTTC.

This sequence joins TRBV5-4 and TRBJ1-3; D is unclear. The CDR3 has 14 amino acids. The V end lost 1 base, the J end lost 4 bases, and 9 bases lay between the germline ends. Per the germline V gene, CDR1 is SGHNT and CDR2 is YYREEE (reference sequence). The CDR3 coding sequence is TGTGCCAGCAGCTTGTCTCCAGGAGGAAACACCATATATTTT. Translation: CASSLSPGGNTIYF.

The V and J genes are TRBV2 and TRBJ1-3; D is possibly TRBD1 (6 bases). V lost 6 bases and J lost 7, with 13 bases in between. Per the germline V gene, CDR1 is SNHLY and CDR2 is FYNNEI. This CDR3 spans 13 amino acids. CDR3 in DNA: TGTGCCAGCAGGTTAGGGGGAGTCAACACCATATATTTT. This sequence encodes CASRLGGVNTIYF.

The gene calls are TRBV6-5 and TRBJ1-1; TRBD1 aligns across 10 bases. Looked up from germline, CDR1 is MNHEY and CDR2 is SVGAGI. V lost 5 bases to trimming and J lost 4 bases; unmatched junction nucleotides: 4. This CDR3 comprises 14 residues. CDR3 DNA sequence: TGTGCCAGCAGTAGACAGGGGGCTGGCACTGAAGCTTTCTTT. Protein sequence: CASSRQGAGTEAFF.

The chain recombines TRBV5-5 with TRBJ1-1; the D gene is possibly TRBD1 (5 bases). The CDR3 length is 15 residues. CDR1 SGHKS and CDR2 YYEKEE come from the germline V gene (reference sequence). V lost 0 bases and J lost 3, with 12 bases in between. As DNA, the CDR3 is TGTGCCAGCAGCTTGGATGGGGCTTACTACACTGAAGCTTTCTTT. Translating gives CASSLDGAYYTEAFF.

J is TRBJ2-2 and V is TRBV14; D is tentatively TRBD1 or TRBD2 (5 bases each). The ends were cut back, 1 base at V and 3 bases at J, with 15 bases in the middle. Germline values: CDR1 SGHDN, CDR2 FVKESK. The CDR3 is 17 residues long. CDR3 residues: CASSQVNRRGDTGELFF. The CDR3 DNA reads as TGTGCCAGCAGCCAAGTGAATAGGCGAGGGGACACCGGGGAGCTGTTTTTT.

This rearrangement joins TRBV5-5 to TRBJ2-2; D not resolved. Trimming took 0 bases from V and 4 from J, leaving 10 bases between them. CDR3 length: 15 residues. The V gene's germline CDR1 is SGHKS and CDR2 YYEKEE (reference sequence). This chain's CDR3 is CASSLVLHTTGELFF. In nucleotides, the CDR3 is TGTGCCAGCAGCTTGGTTCTACATACCACCGGGGAGCTGTTTTTT. Based on the CDR3 plus reference TRBV5-5 and TRBJ2-2, the full variable domain is DAGVTQSPTHLIKTRGQQVTLRCSPISGHKSVSWYQQVLGQGPQFIFQYYEKEERGRGNFPDRFSARQFPNYSSELNVNALLLGDSALYLCASSLVLHTTGELFFGEGSRLTVL.

The chain has TRBV6-5 and TRBJ1-3; the D is unclear. The germline V and J ends were trimmed by 2 bases and 0 bases, with 11 bases remaining between them. The germline V gene has CDR1 MNHEY and CDR2 SVGAGI. The CDR3 totals 16 residues. CDR3 loop: CASSYSGLLSGNTIYF. For the CDR3, the DNA is TGTGCCAGCAGTTACAGCGGTCTTCTCTCTGGAAACACCATATATTTT.

The rearrangement uses TRBV27 and TRBJ2-7, with 10 bases fitting TRBD1. CDR1 is MNHEY, CDR2 SMNVEV, per germline (reference sequence). V was pared by 11 bases and J by 1 base, with 8 bases of the junction left unmatched. CDR3 length: 14 residues. The CDR3 sequence: CAAKGTGVSYEQYF. CDR3 nucleotide sequence: TGTGCCGCAAAAGGGACAGGGGTTTCCTACGAGCAGTACTTC.

V and J are TRBV5-1 and TRBJ1-1; D is uncertain. V was shortened by 0 bases and J by 12 bases, with 9 bases between the two germline ends. The CDR3 has 11 residues. Germline CDR1 and CDR2: SGHRS and YFSETQ. The CDR3 coding sequence is TGCGCCAGCAGCTTGGGGGCAGATCCTTTCTTT. This codes for CASSLGADPFF.

The rearrangement uses TRBV6-4 and TRBJ1-1; 7 bases agree with TRBD1. The J segment lost 1 base and the V segment lost 6 bases, leaving 5 bases of the junction unmatched. This CDR3 is 14 amino acids long. From germline, CDR1 is MRHNA and CDR2 SNTAGT. In DNA, the CDR3 is TGTGCCAGCAGGGAGACAGGGAAGAACACTGAAGCTTTCTTT. It specifies CASRETGKNTEAFF.

The chain has TRBV14 and TRBJ2-7, with D uncertain. V lost 1 base to trimming and J lost 4 bases, with 8 bases between them. The length of the CDR3 is 13 residues. Germline CDR1 SGHDN, CDR2 FVKESK. Here the CDR3 DNA reads TGTGCCAGCAGCCAAGGAGTGGCTTACGAGCAGTACTTC. Its protein product is CASSQGVAYEQYF.

This chain uses TRBV30 with TRBJ2-7; D remains ambiguous. V lost 5 bases and J 3 bases, leaving 11 bases between the germline ends. This CDR3 comprises 12 residues. Germline V gene lookup returns CDR1 GTSNPN and CDR2 SVGIG (reference sequence). The CDR3 bases are TGTGCCTGGGGACCCAACTACTACGAGCAGTACTTC. Translating gives CAWGPNYYEQYF.

V and J are TRBV18 and TRBJ2-6; D call uncertain. The length of the CDR3 is 15 residues. Trimming left V 4 bases short and J 1 base short, with 8 bases between. Germline V gene data show CDR1 as KGHSH and CDR2 as LQKENI. The CDR3 protein is CASSRASSGANVLTF. Written as DNA, the CDR3 is TGTGCCAGCTCACGGGCCTCTTCTGGGGCCAACGTCCTGACTTTC.

The V and J genes are TRBV7-3 and TRBJ1-2; the D gene is possibly TRBD1 (6 bases). This CDR3 is 12 amino acids long. V gave up 11 bases and J gave up 4 bases, with 14 bases separating them. Germline V gives CDR1 SGHTA, CDR2 FQGTGA. CDR3 coding DNA: TGTGCCGTGCGGGACAAGGTCTATGGCTACACCTTC. Protein product: CAVRDKVYGYTF.